The present T cell receptor (beta chain) was sequenced within a study of identical twins. Study-level findings and limits: The analysis was cross-sectional rather than longitudinal within donors. It was out-of-frame TCR alpha sharing in monozygotic twins that models underestimated.

Worth noting for this clonotype: The antigen is unknown.

From the 5' RACE reads, TCRdb called clonotypes with MiXCR, one entry per CDR3 protein. The sample yields about 660,000 distinct CDR3 sequences, 8.5% to 9% seen once. Everyone who gave samples was a healthy Caucasian. V lost 6 bases to trimming and J lost 0 bases, with 17 bases between them. The length of the CDR3 is 16 residues. This same sample was also part of a study on yellow fever vaccine responses in identical twins. This second study says: After vaccination, twins' T cell response reportedly seemed partly convergent, partly personalized.

Source material: PBMCs. The gene calls are TRBV12-3 or TRBV12-4 and TRBJ1-1; perhaps TRBD1 as D (5 bases). The TCR sequence derives from a woman aged 18-29 years in good health. The DNA for the CDR3 is TGTGCCAGCAGCCTGACCGGGGCCCCCATGAACACTGAAGCTTTCTTT. It translates to CASSLTGAPMNTEAFF.